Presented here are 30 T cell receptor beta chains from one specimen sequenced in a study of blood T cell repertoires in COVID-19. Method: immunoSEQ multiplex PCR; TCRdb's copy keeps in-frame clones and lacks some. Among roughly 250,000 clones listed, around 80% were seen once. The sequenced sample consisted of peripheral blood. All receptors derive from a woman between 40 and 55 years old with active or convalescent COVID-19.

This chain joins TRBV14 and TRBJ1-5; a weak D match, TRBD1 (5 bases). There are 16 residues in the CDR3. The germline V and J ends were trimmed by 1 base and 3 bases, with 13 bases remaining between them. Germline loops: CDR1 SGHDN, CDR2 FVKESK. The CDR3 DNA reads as TGTGCCAGCAGCCAAGTGGGGGGAGAGGCCAATCAGCCCCAGCATTTT. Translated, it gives CASSQVGGEANQPQHF.

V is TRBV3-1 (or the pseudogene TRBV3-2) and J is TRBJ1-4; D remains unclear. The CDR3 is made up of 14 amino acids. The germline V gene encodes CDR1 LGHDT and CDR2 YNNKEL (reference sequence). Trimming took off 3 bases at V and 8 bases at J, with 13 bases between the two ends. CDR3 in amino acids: CASSHDSTGEKLFF. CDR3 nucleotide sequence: TGTGCCAGCAGCCATGACTCCACTGGGGAAAAACTGTTTTTT.

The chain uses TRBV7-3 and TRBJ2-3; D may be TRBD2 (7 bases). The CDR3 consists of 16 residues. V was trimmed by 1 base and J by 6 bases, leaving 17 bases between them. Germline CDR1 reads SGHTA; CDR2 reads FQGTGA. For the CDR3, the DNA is TGTGCCAGCAGCTTAAGGGCCGGGGGGCCAAAGGATACGCAGTATTTT. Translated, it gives CASSLRAGGPKDTQYF.

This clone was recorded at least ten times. CDR3 sequence reads: CASSESTGGGYTF. CDR3 nucleotides: TGCGCCAGCAGCGAATCGACAGGGGGTGGCTACACCTTC. This chain connects TRBV5-1 to TRBJ1-2; 9 nucleotides line up with TRBD1. The CDR3 loop spans 13 amino acids. Germline trimming cut 4 bases from V and 7 bases from J; bases unmatched to any gene: 5. Germline V gene data show CDR1 as SGHRS and CDR2 as YFSETQ.

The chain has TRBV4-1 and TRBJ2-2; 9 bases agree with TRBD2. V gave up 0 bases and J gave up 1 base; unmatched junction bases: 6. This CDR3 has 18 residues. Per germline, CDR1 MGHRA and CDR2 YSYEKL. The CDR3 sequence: CASSQDGSGGWNTGELFF. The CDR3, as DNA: TGCGCCAGCAGCCAAGATGGTAGCGGGGGCTGGAACACCGGGGAGCTGTTTTTT.

Here the CDR3 DNA reads TGTGCCAGCAACAGGGCCGAGGGCACTGAAGCTTTCTTT. Translating it yields CASNRAEGTEAFF. The rearrangement joins TRBV12-3 or TRBV12-4 to TRBJ1-1, with TRBD1 as a possible D gene (6 bases). The CDR3 runs to 13 residues. V lost 7 bases and J lost 4, with 13 bases in between.

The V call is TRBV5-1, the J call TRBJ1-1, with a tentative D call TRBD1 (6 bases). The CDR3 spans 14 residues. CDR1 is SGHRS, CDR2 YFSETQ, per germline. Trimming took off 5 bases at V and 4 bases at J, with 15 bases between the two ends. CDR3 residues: CASSPQPGVTEAFF. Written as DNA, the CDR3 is TGCGCCAGCAGTCCTCAGCCAGGGGTCACTGAAGCTTTCTTT.

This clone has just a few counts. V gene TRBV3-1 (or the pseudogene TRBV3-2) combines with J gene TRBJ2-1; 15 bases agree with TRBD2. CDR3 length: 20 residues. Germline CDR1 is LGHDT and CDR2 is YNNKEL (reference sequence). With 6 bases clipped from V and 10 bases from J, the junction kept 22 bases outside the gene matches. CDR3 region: CASSPSGPGLAGGLLREQFF. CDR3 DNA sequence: TGTGCCAGCAGTCCATCTGGGCCTGGACTAGCGGGGGGGCTCCTAAGGGAGCAGTTCTTC.

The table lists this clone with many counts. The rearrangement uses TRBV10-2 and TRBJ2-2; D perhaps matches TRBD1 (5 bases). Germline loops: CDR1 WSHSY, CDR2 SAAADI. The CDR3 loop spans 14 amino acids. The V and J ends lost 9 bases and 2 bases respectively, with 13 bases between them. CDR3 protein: CASKKDTNTGELFF. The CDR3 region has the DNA TGCGCCAGTAAAAAGGACACCAACACCGGGGAGCTGTTTTTT.

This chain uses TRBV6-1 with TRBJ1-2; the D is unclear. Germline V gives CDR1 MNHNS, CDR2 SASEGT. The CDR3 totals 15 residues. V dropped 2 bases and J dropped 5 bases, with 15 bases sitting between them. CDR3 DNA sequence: TGTGCCAGCAGTGAACACGAGTTTGGTTCGTATGGCTACACCTTC. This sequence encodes CASSEHEFGSYGYTF.

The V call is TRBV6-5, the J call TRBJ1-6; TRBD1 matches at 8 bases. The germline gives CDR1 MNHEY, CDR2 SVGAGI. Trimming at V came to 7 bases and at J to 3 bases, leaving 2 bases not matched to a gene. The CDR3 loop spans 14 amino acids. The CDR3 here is CASNGQGYNSPLHF. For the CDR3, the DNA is TGTGCCAGCAATGGACAGGGCTATAATTCACCCCTCCACTTT.

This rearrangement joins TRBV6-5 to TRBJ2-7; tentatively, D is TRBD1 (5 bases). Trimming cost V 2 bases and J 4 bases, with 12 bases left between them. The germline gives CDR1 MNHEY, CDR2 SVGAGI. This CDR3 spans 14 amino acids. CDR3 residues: CASSYADTGYEQYF. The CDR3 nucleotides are TGTGCCAGCAGTTACGCCGATACAGGATACGAGCAGTACTTC.

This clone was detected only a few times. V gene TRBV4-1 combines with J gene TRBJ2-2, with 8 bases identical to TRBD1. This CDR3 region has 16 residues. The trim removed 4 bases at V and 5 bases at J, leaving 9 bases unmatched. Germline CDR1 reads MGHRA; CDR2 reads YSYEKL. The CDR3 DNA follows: TGCGCCAGCAGCCGCGACAGGGGATTAGGGACCGGGGAGCTGTTTTTT. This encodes CASSRDRGLGTGELFF.

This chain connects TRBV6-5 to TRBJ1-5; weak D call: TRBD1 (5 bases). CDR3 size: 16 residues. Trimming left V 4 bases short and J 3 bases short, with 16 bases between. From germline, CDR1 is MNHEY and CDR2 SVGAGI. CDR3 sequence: CASSSLGEGHNQPQHF. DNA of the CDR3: TGTGCCAGCAGTTCCCTGGGGGAGGGGCACAATCAGCCCCAGCATTTT.

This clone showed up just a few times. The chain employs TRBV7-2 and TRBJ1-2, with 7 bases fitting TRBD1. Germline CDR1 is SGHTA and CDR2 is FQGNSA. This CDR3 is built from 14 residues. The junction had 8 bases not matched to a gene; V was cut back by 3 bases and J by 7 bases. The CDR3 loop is CASSFADNRGGYTF. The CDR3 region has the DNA TGTGCCAGCAGCTTCGCAGATAACAGGGGTGGCTACACCTTC.

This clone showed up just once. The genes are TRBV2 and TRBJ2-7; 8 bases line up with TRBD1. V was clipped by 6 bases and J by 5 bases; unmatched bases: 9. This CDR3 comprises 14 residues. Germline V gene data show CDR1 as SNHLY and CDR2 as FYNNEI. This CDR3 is CASRHRTGKNEQYF. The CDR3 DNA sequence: TGTGCCAGCAGACATAGGACAGGGAAGAACGAGCAGTACTTC.

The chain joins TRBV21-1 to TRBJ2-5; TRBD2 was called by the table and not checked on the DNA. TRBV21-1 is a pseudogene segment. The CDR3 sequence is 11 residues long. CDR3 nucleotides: TGTGCCAGCAGCCCCCCCTCTACCCAGTACTTC. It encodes CASSPPSTQYF.

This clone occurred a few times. CDR3 bases: TGTGCCACCAGCAGAGATGTGCGGAGTGGCCAGCCCCAGCATTTT. It translates to CATSRDVRSGQPQHF. The chain has TRBV15 and TRBJ1-5; D is uncertain. The CDR3 runs 15 residues. The V and J ends lost 0 bases and 7 bases respectively, with 13 bases between them. The germline gives CDR1 LNHNV, CDR2 YYDKDF (reference sequence).

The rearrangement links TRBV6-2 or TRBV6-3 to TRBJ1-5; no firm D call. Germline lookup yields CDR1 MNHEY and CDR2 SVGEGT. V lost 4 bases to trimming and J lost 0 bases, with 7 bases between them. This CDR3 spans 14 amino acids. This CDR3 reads CASSSEISNQPQHF. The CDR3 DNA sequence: TGTGCCAGCAGTTCAGAAATTAGCAATCAGCCCCAGCATTTT.

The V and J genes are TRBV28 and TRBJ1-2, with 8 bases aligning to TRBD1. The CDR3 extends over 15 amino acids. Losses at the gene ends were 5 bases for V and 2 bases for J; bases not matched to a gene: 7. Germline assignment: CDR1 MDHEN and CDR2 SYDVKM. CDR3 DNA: TGTGCCAGCAGTGCCACAGGGGGTCGAAACTATGGCTACACCTTC. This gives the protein CASSATGGRNYGYTF.

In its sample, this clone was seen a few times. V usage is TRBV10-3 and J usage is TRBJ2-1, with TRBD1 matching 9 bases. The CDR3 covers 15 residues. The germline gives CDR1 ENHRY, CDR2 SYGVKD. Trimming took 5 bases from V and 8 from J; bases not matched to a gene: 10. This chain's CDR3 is CAISTGDRDMDEQFF. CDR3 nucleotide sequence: TGTGCCATCAGTACCGGGGACAGGGATATGGATGAGCAGTTCTTC.

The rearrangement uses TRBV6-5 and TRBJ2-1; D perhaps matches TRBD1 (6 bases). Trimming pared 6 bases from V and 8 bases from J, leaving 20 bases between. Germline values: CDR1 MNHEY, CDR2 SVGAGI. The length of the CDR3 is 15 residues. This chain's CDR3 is CASSLQGYFWDEQFF. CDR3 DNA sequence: TGTGCCAGCAGCCTCCAGGGGTATTTTTGGGATGAGCAGTTCTTC.

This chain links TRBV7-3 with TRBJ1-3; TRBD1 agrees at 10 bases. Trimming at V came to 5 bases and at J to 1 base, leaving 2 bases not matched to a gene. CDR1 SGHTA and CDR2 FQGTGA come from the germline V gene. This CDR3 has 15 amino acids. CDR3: CASSRDRGSGNTIYF. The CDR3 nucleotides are TGTGCCAGCAGCCGGGACAGGGGATCTGGAAACACCATATATTTT.

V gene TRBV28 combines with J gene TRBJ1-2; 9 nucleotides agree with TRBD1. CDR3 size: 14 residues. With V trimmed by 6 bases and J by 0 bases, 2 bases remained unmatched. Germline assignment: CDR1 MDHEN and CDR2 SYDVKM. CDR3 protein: CASRTGGSNYGYTF. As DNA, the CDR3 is TGTGCCAGCAGAACAGGGGGCTCTAACTATGGCTACACCTTC.

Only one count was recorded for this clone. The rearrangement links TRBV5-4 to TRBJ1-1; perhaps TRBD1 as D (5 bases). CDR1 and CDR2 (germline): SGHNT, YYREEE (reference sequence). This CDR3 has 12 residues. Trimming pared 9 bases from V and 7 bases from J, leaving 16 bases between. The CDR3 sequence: CATGLRGDEAFF. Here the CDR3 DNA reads TGTGCCACCGGTCTGCGGGGGGATGAAGCTTTCTTT. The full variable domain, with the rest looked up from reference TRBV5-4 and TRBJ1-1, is ETGVTQSPTHLIKTRGQQVTLRCSSQSGHNTVSWYQQALGQGPQFIFQYYREEENGRGNFPPRFSGLQFPNYSSELNVNALELDDSALYLCATGLRGDEAFFGQGTRLTVV.

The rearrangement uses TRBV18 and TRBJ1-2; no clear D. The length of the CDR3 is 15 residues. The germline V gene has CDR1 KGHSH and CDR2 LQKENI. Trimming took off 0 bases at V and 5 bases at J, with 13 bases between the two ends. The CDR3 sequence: CASSPPSLGSYGYTF. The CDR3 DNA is TGTGCCAGCTCACCACCGTCGCTAGGGAGTTATGGCTACACCTTC.

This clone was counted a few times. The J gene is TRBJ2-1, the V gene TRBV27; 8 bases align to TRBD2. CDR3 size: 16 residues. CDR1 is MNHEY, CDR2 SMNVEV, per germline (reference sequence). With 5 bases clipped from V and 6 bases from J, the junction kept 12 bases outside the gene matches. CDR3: CASSPIGAGGLNEQFF. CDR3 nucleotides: TGTGCCAGCAGTCCCATTGGGGCGGGGGGTCTCAATGAGCAGTTCTTC.

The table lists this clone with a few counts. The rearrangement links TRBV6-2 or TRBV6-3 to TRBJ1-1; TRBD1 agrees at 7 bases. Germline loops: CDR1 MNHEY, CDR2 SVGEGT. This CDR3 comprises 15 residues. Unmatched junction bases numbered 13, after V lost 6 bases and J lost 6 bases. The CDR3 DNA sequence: TGTGCCAGCAGCCATCCAGGGGGTGGTAGATCTGAAGCTTTCTTT. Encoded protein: CASSHPGGGRSEAFF.

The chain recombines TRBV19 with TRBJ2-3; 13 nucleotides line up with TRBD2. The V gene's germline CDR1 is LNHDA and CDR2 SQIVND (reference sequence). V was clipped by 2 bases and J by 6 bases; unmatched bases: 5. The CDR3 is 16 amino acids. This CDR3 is CASSITSGGGRDTQYF. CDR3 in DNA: TGTGCCAGTAGTATAACTAGCGGGGGGGGCAGGGATACGCAGTATTTT.

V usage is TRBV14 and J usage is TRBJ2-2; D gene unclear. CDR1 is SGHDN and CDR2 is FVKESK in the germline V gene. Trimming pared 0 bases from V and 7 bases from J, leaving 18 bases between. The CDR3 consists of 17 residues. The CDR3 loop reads CASSQDRPTFRRGELFF. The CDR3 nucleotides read TGTGCCAGCAGCCAAGATCGTCCGACTTTCCGGCGCGGGGAGCTGTTTTTT.